The source of this T cell receptor beta chain is a study of T cell responses to AZD1222 COVID-19 vaccine. Broader study findings: Baseline seropositives among AZD1222 recipients totaled only 5 to 7.

Worth noting for this clone: Antigen: not known.

TCRdb's table, derived via immunoSEQ multiplex PCR, lists solely in-frame clones and lacks some. The repertoire holds 100,000 to 150,000 clones, with 90% as singletons. The CDR3 covers 16 residues. Germline assignment: CDR1 LNHDA and CDR2 SQIVND (reference sequence). The chain employs TRBV19 and TRBJ2-3; weak D call: TRBD2 (6 bases). The clonotype originates from an adult in good health. The material was peripheral blood, obtained on day 0 of MenACWY control vaccination. CDR3 residues: CATRRARETSTDTQYF. In nucleotides, the CDR3 is TGTGCGACTAGGAGGGCCCGGGAAACTAGCACAGATACGCAGTATTTT.